This section outlines one T cell receptor beta chain sequence together with its context. From the 5' RACE reads, TCRdb called clonotypes with MiXCR, one entry per CDR3 protein. Of about 92,000 distinct CDR3 sequences in the sample, approximately 12% are singletons; the top ten hold about two fifths. This specimen belongs to a study of spatial heterogeneity in lung cancer. Time point described: sample taken at primary tumor resection. The J segment lost 5 bases and the V segment lost 8 bases, leaving 2 bases of the junction unmatched. The V gene's germline CDR1 is MNHEY and CDR2 SVGEGT. The CDR3 has 12 residues.

The chain carries TRBV6-2 or TRBV6-3 and TRBJ2-2, with 7 bases fitting TRBD1. The sequence was obtained from a male donor with early-stage non-small cell lung cancer. The source material was PBMCs, sampled at surgery. This CDR3 is CASGRGTGELFF. The CDR3 bases are TGTGCCAGCGGCAGGGGGACCGGGGAGCTGTTTTTT.